Detailed here is one T cell receptor (beta chain). Antigen: not known. A much larger clone lies one base from this, so it may be a read error. TCR beta CDR3 region amplification was performed from RNA transcripts. HTBI primers were the set used in a first-round RT-PCR of the TCR CDR3. One entry per CDR3 protein, called by TCRdb with MiXCR from the multiplex PCR reads. The table lists about 420,000 distinct CDR3 sequences, approximately 14% of them singletons, with over 12% in the top ten. Absence of ophthalmopathy progression within 18 months defined stable Graves' hyperthyroidism. The diagnostic basis comprised clinical symptoms, serum thyroxine and TRAb, thyroid ultrasound and orbital computed tomography. This specimen belongs to a study of T cells in Graves' hyperthyroidism and ophthalmopathy. Study-wide results and limits: Ophthalmopathy was model-predicted a median about 6.9 months pre-onset.

CDR3 length equals 15 residues. This clonotype was obtained from a woman between 18 and 29 years old with Graves' hyperthyroidism. The rearrangement links TRBV12-3 or TRBV12-4 to TRBJ1-4, with D unresolved. Sequenced material: blood. CDR3 residues: CAGSLALTGWGKLFF. In DNA form, the CDR3 reads TGTGCCGGCAGTTTAGCGCTGACTGGGTGGGGAAAACTGTTTTTT.